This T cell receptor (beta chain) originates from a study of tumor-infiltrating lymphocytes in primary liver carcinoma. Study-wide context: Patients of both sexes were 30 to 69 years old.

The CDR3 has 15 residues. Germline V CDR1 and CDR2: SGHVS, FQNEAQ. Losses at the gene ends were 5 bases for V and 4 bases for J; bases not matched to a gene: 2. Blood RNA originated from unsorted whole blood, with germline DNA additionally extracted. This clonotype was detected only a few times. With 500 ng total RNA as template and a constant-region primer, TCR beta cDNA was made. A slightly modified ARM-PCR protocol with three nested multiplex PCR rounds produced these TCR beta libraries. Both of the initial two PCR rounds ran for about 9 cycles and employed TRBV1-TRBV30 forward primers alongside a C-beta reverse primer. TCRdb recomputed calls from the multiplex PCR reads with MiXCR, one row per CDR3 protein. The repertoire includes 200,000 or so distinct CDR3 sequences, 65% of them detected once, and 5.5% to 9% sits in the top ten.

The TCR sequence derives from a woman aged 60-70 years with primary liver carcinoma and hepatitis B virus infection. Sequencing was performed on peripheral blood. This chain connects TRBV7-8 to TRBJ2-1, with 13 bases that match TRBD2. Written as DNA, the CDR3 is TGTGCCAGCAGCCCGACTAGCGGGAGGTACAATGAGCAGTTCTTC. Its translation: CASSPTSGRYNEQFF. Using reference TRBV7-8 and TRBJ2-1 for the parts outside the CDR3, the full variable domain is GAGVSQSPRYKVAKRGQDVALRCDPISGHVSLFWYQQALGQGPEFLTYFQNEAQLDKSGLPSDRFFAERPEGSVSTLKIQRTQQEDSAVYLCASSPTSGRYNEQFFGPGTRLTVL.